The next 21 T cell receptor beta chains were all read from a single sample in a study of blood T cell repertoires in COVID-19 (dated by TCRdb to the early 2020s). The library was built by means of the immunoSEQ multiplex PCR assay. TCRdb stores this immuneACCESS table with in-frame sequences only. Part of the clones is absent; in the studies checked, under half of the shortfall reflects unresolved V genes, and no reason is known for the rest. This sample lists about 52,000 clones; approximately 90% were detected once. The top ten clones comprise 14% of the sample. The sample comprised peripheral blood. Every receptor here comes from a man between 65 and 85 years old with acute or convalescent COVID-19.

This chain connects TRBV6-5 to TRBJ2-5; D is uncertain. This CDR3 is built from 13 residues. The V end lost 7 bases, the J end lost 4 bases, and 13 bases lay between the germline ends. CDR1 is MNHEY, CDR2 SVGAGI, per germline. In nucleotides, the CDR3 is TGTGCCAGCACAGGCAACCAAGGAGAGACCCAGTACTTC. Its protein is CASTGNQGETQYF.

This clone was counted only a few times. The J gene is TRBJ2-2, the V gene TRBV24-1; possibly TRBD2 for D (6 bases). The V gene lost 9 bases and the J gene lost 3 bases, with 10 bases spanning the gap. The V gene's germline CDR1 is KGHDR and CDR2 SFDVKD. The CDR3 has 13 residues. As DNA, the CDR3 is TGTGCCACCGGAGCGGGTGACACCGGGGAGCTGTTTTTT. Encoded protein: CATGAGDTGELFF.

The gene calls are TRBV19 and TRBJ1-6; 8 nucleotides align to TRBD1. Germline V gene sequence: CDR1 LNHDA, CDR2 SQIVND (reference sequence). This CDR3 spans 14 amino acids. The junction had 4 bases not matched to a gene; V was cut back by 4 bases and J by 8 bases. The CDR3 spells CASSKGQGYSPLHF. CDR3 coding DNA: TGTGCCAGTAGTAAAGGACAGGGTTATTCACCCCTCCACTTT. Full variable domain (outside the CDR3, taken from reference TRBV19 and TRBJ1-6): DGGITQSPKYLFRKEGQNVTLSCEQNLNHDAMYWYRQDPGQGLRLIYYSQIVNDFQKGDIAEGYSVSREKKESFPLTVTSAQKNPTAFYLCASSKGQGYSPLHFGNGTRLTVT.

The chain recombines TRBV5-1 with TRBJ1-1, with D unclear. The germline CDR1 and CDR2 sequences are SGHRS and YFSETQ. The ends were cut back, 0 bases at V and 1 base at J, with 7 bases in the middle. CDR3 size: 14 residues. The CDR3 is CASSLVERNTEAFF. As DNA, the CDR3 is TGCGCCAGCAGCTTGGTCGAGAGGAACACTGAAGCTTTCTTT.

The J gene is TRBJ1-5, the V gene TRBV4-2; D remains ambiguous. V lost 1 base, J lost 4 bases, and 5 bases lay in between. This CDR3 region has 13 residues. In germline, CDR1 is LGHNA, CDR2 YNFKEQ. The CDR3 region is CASSQGGNQPQHF. CDR3 sequence (DNA): TGTGCCAGCAGCCAAGGAGGTAATCAGCCCCAGCATTTT.

The genes are TRBV27 and TRBJ2-6, with D possibly TRBD2 on 7 matching bases. This CDR3 spans 17 amino acids. Germline CDR1 and CDR2: MNHEY and SMNVEV (reference sequence). Trimming removed 2 bases at V and 4 bases at J, with 15 bases between. CDR3 loop: CASSLGPRGGGANVLTF. CDR3 in DNA: TGTGCCAGCAGTTTAGGTCCCAGGGGAGGGGGGGCCAACGTCCTGACTTTC.

The V and J genes are TRBV7-2 and TRBJ1-2; 8 nucleotides align to TRBD1. Germline V gene sequence: CDR1 SGHTA, CDR2 FQGNSA. Unmatched junction bases numbered 10, after V lost 5 bases and J lost 5 bases. The CDR3 loop spans 15 amino acids. The CDR3 nucleotides are TGTGCCAGCAGCCACGACTCAGGGGGCGGGTATGGCTACACCTTC. It codes for CASSHDSGGGYGYTF. The full variable domain, rest sourced from reference TRBV7-2 and TRBJ1-2, is GAGVSQSPSNKVTEKGKDVELRCDPISGHTALYWYRQSLGQGLEFLIYFQGNSAPDKSGLPSDRFSAERTGGSVSTLTIQRTQQEDSAVYLCASSHDSGGGYGYTFGSGTRLTVV.

This chain links TRBV10-3 with TRBJ2-1; no reliable D call. V lost 0 bases, J lost 11 bases, and 8 bases lay in between. The CDR3 is 12 residues long. The germline V gene has CDR1 ENHRY and CDR2 SYGVKD. Here the CDR3 reads CAISESIQKQFF. In DNA form, the CDR3 reads TGTGCCATCAGTGAGTCGATACAGAAGCAGTTCTTC.

This clone occurred once. The chain has TRBV3-1 (or the pseudogene TRBV3-2) and TRBJ1-1; D might be TRBD1 (6 bases). The CDR3 contains 14 residues. Trimming removed 4 bases at V and 1 base at J, with 10 bases between. Germline V gene sequence: CDR1 LGHDT, CDR2 YNNKEL (reference sequence). The CDR3 DNA reads TGTGCCAGCAGCCGCCAGGGGCGGAACACTGAAGCTTTCTTT. This encodes CASSRQGRNTEAFF.

The chain is built from TRBV11-3 and TRBJ2-3, with 9 bases aligning to TRBD1. With V trimmed by 1 base and J by 6 bases, 11 bases remained unmatched. Germline V gene lookup returns CDR1 SGHNT and CDR2 YENEEA. The CDR3 extends over 17 amino acids. CDR3 sequence reads: CASSLGTGAIGSDTQYF. CDR3 in DNA: TGTGCCAGCAGCTTAGGGACAGGGGCCATAGGGTCGGATACGCAGTATTTT. The variable domain in full, with the rest retrieved from reference TRBV11-3 and TRBJ2-3, is EAGVVQSPRYKIIEKKQPVAFWCNPISGHNTLYWYLQNLGQGPELLIRYENEEAVDDSQLPKDRFSAERLKGVDSTLKIQPAELGDSAVYLCASSLGTGAIGSDTQYFGPGTRLTVL.

The chain recombines TRBV6-2 or TRBV6-3 with TRBJ2-2; a weak D match, TRBD1 (5 bases). CDR1 and CDR2 from the germline V gene are MNHEY and SVGEGT. The CDR3 has 13 amino acids. V lost 2 bases, J lost 7 bases, and 8 bases lay in between. CDR3 loop: CASSYKGVGELFF. CDR3 sequence (DNA): TGTGCCAGCAGTTACAAAGGGGTCGGGGAGCTGTTTTTT.

V is TRBV7-6 and J is TRBJ1-2, with D possibly being TRBD1 (5 bases). V was cut by 5 bases and J by 3 bases, with 19 bases left in between. Germline CDR1 and CDR2: SGHVS and FNYEAQ. The CDR3 extends over 16 amino acids. The CDR3 DNA sequence: TGTGCCAGCAGCCAGCTCGCCAGGGAATTGGACTATGGCTACACCTTC. Translated: CASSQLARELDYGYTF.

The rearrangement links TRBV7-9 to TRBJ2-5; possibly TRBD2 for D (6 bases). Trimming took off 5 bases at V and 1 base at J, with 17 bases between the two ends. The CDR3 runs 16 residues. The germline gives CDR1 SEHNR, CDR2 FQNEAQ (reference sequence). This CDR3 reads CASSPTQGLSQETQYF. The CDR3 DNA is TGTGCCAGCAGCCCCACCCAGGGACTGAGCCAAGAGACCCAGTACTTC.

This clone occurred once. The gene calls are TRBV9 and TRBJ2-5; 8 nucleotides match TRBD2. V shed 7 bases and J 7 bases; nucleotides not matched to a gene: 12. Germline CDR1 reads SGDLS; CDR2 reads YYNGEE. The CDR3 runs 14 residues. The CDR3 region is CASGQTSDWGTQYF. The CDR3 coding sequence is TGTGCCAGCGGGCAGACTAGCGACTGGGGGACCCAGTACTTC.

In this sample, this clone turned up once. The genes are TRBV4-3 and TRBJ1-5; no firm D call. This CDR3 has 15 amino acids. Trimming removed 4 bases at V and 0 bases at J, with 10 bases between. Germline assignment: CDR1 LGHNA and CDR2 YSLEER. CDR3 in DNA: TGCGCCAGCAGCCGCGGTCTAGTTAGCAATCAGCCCCAGCATTTT. Protein sequence: CASSRGLVSNQPQHF.

This clone has just one count. This rearrangement joins TRBV3-1 (or the pseudogene TRBV3-2) to TRBJ2-5; D is uncertain. The V gene lost 6 bases and the J gene lost 5 bases, with 7 bases spanning the gap. Germline CDR1 reads LGHDT; CDR2 reads YNNKEL (reference sequence). The CDR3 contains 11 residues. CDR3 nucleotides: TGTGCCAGCAGTCTACGGGAGACCCAGTACTTC. Amino acids: CASSLRETQYF.

V is TRBV9 and J is TRBJ2-3, with D perhaps matching TRBD1 (6 bases). The CDR3 runs to 17 residues. Trimming removed 0 bases at V and 1 base at J, with 15 bases between. Germline V gene lookup returns CDR1 SGDLS and CDR2 YYNGEE. The CDR3 protein is CASSVGIQDRGTDTQYF. The DNA of the CDR3 is TGTGCCAGCAGCGTAGGTATTCAGGACAGAGGCACAGATACGCAGTATTTT. The variable domain in full, with the rest retrieved from reference TRBV9 and TRBJ2-3, is DSGVTQTPKHLITATGQRVTLRCSPRSGDLSVYWYQQSLDQGLQFLIQYYNGEERAKGNILERFSAQQFPDLHSELNLSSLELGDSALYFCASSVGIQDRGTDTQYFGPGTRLTVL.

V and J are TRBV5-4 and TRBJ2-1, with TRBD2 matching 11 bases. The germline V gene has CDR1 SGHNT and CDR2 YYREEE (reference sequence). The CDR3 contains 15 residues. V was clipped by 1 base and J by 4 bases; unmatched bases: 1. CDR3 region: CASSLPSGGYNEQFF. CDR3 DNA: TGTGCCAGCAGCTTGCCTAGCGGGGGGTACAATGAGCAGTTCTTC.

The V gene is TRBV19, the J gene TRBJ1-1; TRBD1 agrees at 8 bases. Germline V CDR1 and CDR2: LNHDA, SQIVND (reference sequence). The CDR3 runs 14 residues. After removal of 7 bases from V and 3 bases from J, the junction contained 7 bases not matched to a gene. The CDR3 protein is CASIVRGQYTEAFF. CDR3 coding DNA: TGTGCCAGTATTGTCAGGGGGCAATACACTGAAGCTTTCTTT.

J is TRBJ1-1 and V is TRBV5-1; D might be TRBD1 (6 bases). V was clipped by 4 bases and J by 1 base, with 14 bases between them. This CDR3 region has 15 residues. The germline V gene has CDR1 SGHRS and CDR2 YFSETQ. The CDR3 DNA sequence: TGCGCCAGCAGCATACAGGGCTACGGGAACACTGAAGCTTTCTTT. Translating gives CASSIQGYGNTEAFF.

The rearrangement uses TRBV7-2 and TRBJ1-1, with D unresolved. The CDR3 covers 17 residues. Trimming took off 5 bases at V and 3 bases at J, with 22 bases between the two ends. Germline loops: CDR1 SGHTA, CDR2 FQGNSA. The CDR3 loop is CASSPFPRAKRDTEAFF. Written as DNA, the CDR3 is TGTGCCAGCAGCCCCTTTCCCCGGGCGAAGAGGGACACTGAAGCTTTCTTT.